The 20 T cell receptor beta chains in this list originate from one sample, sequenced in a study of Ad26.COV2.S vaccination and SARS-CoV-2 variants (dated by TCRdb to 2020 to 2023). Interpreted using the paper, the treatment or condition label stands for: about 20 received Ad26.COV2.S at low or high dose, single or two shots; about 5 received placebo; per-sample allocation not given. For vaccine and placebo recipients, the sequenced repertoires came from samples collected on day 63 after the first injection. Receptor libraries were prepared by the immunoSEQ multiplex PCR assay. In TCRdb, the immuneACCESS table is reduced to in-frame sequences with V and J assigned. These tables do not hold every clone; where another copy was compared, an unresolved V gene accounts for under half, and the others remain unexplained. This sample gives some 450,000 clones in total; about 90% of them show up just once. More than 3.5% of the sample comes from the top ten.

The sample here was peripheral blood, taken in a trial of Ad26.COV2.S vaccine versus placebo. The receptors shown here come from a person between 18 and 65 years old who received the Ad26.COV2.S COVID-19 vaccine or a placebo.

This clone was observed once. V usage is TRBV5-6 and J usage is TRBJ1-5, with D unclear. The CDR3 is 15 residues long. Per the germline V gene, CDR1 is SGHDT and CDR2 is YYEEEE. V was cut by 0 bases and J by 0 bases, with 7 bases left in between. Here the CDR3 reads CASSLVRDSNQPQHF. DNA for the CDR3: TGTGCCAGCAGCTTGGTAAGAGATAGCAATCAGCCCCAGCATTTT. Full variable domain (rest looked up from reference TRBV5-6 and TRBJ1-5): DAGVTQSPTHLIKTRGQQVTLRCSPKSGHDTVSWYQQALGQGPQFIFQYYEEEERQRGNFPDRFSGHQFPNYSSELNVNALLLGDSALYLCASSLVRDSNQPQHFGDGTRLSIL.

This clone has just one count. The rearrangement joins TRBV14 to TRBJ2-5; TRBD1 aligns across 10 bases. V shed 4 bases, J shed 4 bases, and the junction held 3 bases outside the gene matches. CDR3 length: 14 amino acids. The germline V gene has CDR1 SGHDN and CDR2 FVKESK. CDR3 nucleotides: TGTGCCAGCAGCCCTCGGGACAGGGGAGAGACCCAGTACTTC. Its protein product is CASSPRDRGETQYF.

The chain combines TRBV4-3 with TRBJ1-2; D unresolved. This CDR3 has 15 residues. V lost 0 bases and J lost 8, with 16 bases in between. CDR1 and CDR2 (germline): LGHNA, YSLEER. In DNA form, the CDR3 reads TGCGCCAGCAGCCAAGATGTAGGATGGGGTGGGGGCTACACCTTC. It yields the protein CASSQDVGWGGGYTF.

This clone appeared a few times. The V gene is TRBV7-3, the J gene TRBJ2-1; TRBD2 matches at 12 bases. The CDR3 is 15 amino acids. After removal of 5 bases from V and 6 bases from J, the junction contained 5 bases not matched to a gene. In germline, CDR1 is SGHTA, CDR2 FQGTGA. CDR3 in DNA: TGTGCCAGCAGCAAGACTAGCGGGAGCATCAATGAGCAGTTCTTC. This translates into CASSKTSGSINEQFF.

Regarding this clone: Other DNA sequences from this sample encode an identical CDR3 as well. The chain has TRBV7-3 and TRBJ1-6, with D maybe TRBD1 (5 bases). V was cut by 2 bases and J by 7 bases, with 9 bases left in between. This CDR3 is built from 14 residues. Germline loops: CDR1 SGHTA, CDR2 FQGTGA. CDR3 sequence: CASSLGTENSPLHF. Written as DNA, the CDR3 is TGTGCCAGCAGCTTAGGGACCGAGAATTCACCCCTCCACTTT.

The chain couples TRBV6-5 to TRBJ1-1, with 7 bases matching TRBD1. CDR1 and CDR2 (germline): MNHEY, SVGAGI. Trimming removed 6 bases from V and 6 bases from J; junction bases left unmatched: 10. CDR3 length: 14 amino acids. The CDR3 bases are TGTGCCAGCAGCCCCCGCACAGGGGTCGCTGAAGCTTTCTTT. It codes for CASSPRTGVAEAFF.

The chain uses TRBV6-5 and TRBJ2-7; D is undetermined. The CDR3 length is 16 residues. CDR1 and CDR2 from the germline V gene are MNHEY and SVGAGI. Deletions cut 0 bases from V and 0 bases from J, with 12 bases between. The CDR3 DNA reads TGTGCCAGCAGTTACTCACGGCTGAAGAGCTCCTACGAGCAGTACTTC. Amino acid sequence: CASSYSRLKSSYEQYF.

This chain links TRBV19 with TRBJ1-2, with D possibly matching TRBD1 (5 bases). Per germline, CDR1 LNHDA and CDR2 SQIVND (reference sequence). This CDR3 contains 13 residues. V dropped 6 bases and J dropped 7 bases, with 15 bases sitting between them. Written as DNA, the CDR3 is TGTGCCAGTAGAATTCAGGGATTGTCTGGCTACACCTTC. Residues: CASRIQGLSGYTF.

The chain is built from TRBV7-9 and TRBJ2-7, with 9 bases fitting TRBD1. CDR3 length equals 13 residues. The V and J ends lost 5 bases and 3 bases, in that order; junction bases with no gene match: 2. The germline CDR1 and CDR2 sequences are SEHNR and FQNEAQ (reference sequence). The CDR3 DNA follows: TGTGCCAGCAGCCCGACAGGGGGCTACGAGCAGTACTTC. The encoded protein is CASSPTGGYEQYF.

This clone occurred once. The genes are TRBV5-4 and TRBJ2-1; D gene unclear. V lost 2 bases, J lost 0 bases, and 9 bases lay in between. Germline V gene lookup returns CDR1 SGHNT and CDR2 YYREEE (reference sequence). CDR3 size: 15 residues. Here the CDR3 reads CASSFGAFSYNEQFF. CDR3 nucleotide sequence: TGTGCCAGCAGCTTTGGCGCCTTCTCCTACAATGAGCAGTTCTTC.

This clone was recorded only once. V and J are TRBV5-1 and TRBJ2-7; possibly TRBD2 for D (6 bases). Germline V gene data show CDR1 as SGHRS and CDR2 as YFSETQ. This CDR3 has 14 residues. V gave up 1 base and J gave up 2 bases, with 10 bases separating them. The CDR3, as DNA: TGCGCCAGCAGCTTGTGGGACTCCACCTACGAGCAGTACTTC. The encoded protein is CASSLWDSTYEQYF.

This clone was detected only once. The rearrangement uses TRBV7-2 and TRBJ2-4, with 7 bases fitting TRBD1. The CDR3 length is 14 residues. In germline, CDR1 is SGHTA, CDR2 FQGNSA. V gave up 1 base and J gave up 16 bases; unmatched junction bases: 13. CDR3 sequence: CASSLENRGPEEYF. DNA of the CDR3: TGTGCCAGCAGCTTAGAAAACAGGGGCCCCGAAGAATACTTC.

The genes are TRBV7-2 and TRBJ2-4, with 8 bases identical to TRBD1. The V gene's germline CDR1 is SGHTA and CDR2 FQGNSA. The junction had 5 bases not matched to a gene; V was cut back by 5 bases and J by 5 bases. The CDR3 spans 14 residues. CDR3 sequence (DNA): TGTGCCAGCAGCCAAGGGACAGGCGAAAACATTCAGTACTTC. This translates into CASSQGTGENIQYF.

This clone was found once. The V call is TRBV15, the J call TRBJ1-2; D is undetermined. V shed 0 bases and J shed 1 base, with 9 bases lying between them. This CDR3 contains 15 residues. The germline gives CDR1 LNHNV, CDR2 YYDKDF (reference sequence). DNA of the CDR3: TGTGCCACCAGCAGAGAGTGGGCAGTTAACTATGGCTACACCTTC. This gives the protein CATSREWAVNYGYTF.

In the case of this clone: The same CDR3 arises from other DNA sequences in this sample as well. CDR3 region: CASSPGDTQYF. The CDR3 bases are TGTGCCAGCAGCCCGGGAGATACGCAGTATTTT. V usage is TRBV6-2 or TRBV6-3 and J usage is TRBJ2-3; D ambiguous. Germline V gene lookup returns CDR1 MNHEY and CDR2 SVGEGT. V lost 6 bases to trimming and J lost 5 bases, with 6 bases between them. This CDR3 has 11 residues.

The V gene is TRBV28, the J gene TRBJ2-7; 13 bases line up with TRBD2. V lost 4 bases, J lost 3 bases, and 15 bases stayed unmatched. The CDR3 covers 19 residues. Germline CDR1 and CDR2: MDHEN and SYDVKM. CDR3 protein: CASSSSGGWGLAGSYEQYF. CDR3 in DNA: TGTGCCAGCAGTTCAAGCGGGGGCTGGGGACTAGCGGGGAGCTACGAGCAGTACTTC.

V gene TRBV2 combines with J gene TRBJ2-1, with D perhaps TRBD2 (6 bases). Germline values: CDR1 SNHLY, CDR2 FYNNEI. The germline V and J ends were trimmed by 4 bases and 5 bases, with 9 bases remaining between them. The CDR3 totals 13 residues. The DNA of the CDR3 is TGTGCCAGCAGTGGGGACTTACACAATGAGCAGTTCTTC. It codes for CASSGDLHNEQFF.

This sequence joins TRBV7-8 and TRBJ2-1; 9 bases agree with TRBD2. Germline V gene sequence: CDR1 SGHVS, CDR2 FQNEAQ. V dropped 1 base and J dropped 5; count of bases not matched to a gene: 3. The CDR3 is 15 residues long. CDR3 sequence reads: CASSLGLADNNEQFF. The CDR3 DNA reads TGTGCCAGCAGCTTAGGACTAGCGGATAACAATGAGCAGTTCTTC.

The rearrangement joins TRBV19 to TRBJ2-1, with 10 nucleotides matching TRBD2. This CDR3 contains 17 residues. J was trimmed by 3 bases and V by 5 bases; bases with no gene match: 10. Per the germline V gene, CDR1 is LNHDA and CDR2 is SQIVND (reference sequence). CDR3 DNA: TGTGCCAGTAGTCAGGGTGGAGGGACTAGCGACTACAATGAGCAGTTCTTC. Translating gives CASSQGGGTSDYNEQFF.

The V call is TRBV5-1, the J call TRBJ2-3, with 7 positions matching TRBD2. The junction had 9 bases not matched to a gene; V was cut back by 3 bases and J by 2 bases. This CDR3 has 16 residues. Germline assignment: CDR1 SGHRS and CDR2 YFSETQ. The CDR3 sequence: CASSSGLDLVTDTQYF. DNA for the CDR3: TGCGCCAGCAGCTCCGGACTAGATCTCGTCACAGATACGCAGTATTTT. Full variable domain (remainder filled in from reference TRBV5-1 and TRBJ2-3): KAGVTQTPRYLIKTRGQQVTLSCSPISGHRSVSWYQQTPGQGLQFLFEYFSETQRNKGNFPGRFSGRQFSNSRSEMNVSTLELGDSALYLCASSSGLDLVTDTQYFGPGTRLTVL.